In its sample, the clone carrying this T cell receptor beta chain was seen a few times. The antigen remains undetermined. The primer mix had 60 Vbeta and 13 Jbeta primers. Profiling relied on immunoSEQ multiplex PCR, and the TCRdb table lists in-frame clones only, not all of them. The sample has around 160,000 clones, under 85% seen once. The V end was cut by 1 base, the J end by 8 bases, with 9 bases between. The CDR3 has 13 amino acids. Germline V gene data show CDR1 as SGHDN and CDR2 as FVKESK. The data are from a study of cytomegalovirus exposure and HLA in healthy donors. Study results and caveats: Per published reports, the classifier diagnosed cytomegalovirus status with high specificity and sensitivity. TCR sequences were mostly rare, though some public TCRs occurred in many donors. A previous analysis found most TCR beta V segments productive roughly 90% or roughly 30% of the time.

Healthy bone marrow donors made up the cohort. This sequence was found in a man aged 45 to 65 in good health and CMV-seropositive. The chain links TRBV14 to TRBJ2-1; D possibly corresponds to TRBD1 (5 bases). The sample taken for sequencing was PBMCs. CDR3 loop: CASSQGEGDEQFF. The CDR3, as DNA: TGTGCCAGCAGCCAAGGGGAAGGGGATGAGCAGTTCTTC.